Listed below are T cell receptor beta chains from one sample, sequenced in a study of T cell responses to AZD1222 COVID-19 vaccine. Some clones are missing from TCRdb's copy, which holds only in-frame ones; the method was immunoSEQ multiplex PCR. Seen here are fewer than 75,000 clones, around 90% observed once, and the top ten hold 6.3%. Sequencing was performed on peripheral blood, taken 28 days after the second dose of the MenACWY control vaccine. These TCRs come from an adult who received the MenACWY meningococcal vaccine as a control. Both conserved end residues are part of each CDR3. Fields, in order: clone size, J gene, V gene, D gene, CDR3 protein, CDR3 DNA. D genes are given only for firm matches. Expanded clones get a size class; other rows say once, few or many, or leave the size out.

clone_size: NA
j_call: TRBJ1-6
v_call: TRBV27
d_call: TRBD1
cdr3_aa: CATQGGIYNSPLHF
cdr3_nt: TGTGCCACCCAGGGGGGTATCTATAATTCACCCCTCCACTTT

clone_size: NA
j_call: TRBJ2-1
v_call: TRBV20-1
d_call: TRBD2
cdr3_aa: CTAGVGEQFF
cdr3_nt: TGCACAGCGGGAGTCGGCGAGCAGTTCTTC

clone_size: NA
j_call: TRBJ2-5
v_call: TRBV7-9
d_call: TRBD1
cdr3_aa: CASSFPEGGTGKETQYF
cdr3_nt: TGTGCCAGCAGCTTCCCTGAGGGTGGGACAGGGAAAGAGACCCAGTACTTC

clone_size: NA
j_call: TRBJ2-7
v_call: TRBV7-2
d_call: NA
cdr3_aa: CASSLGTIYEQYF
cdr3_nt: TGTGCCAGCAGCTTAGGGACGATCTACGAGCAGTACTTC

clone_size: NA
j_call: TRBJ2-7
v_call: TRBV28
d_call: TRBD1
cdr3_aa: CASRLGTGAYEQYF
cdr3_nt: TGTGCCAGCAGATTGGGGACAGGGGCCTACGAGCAGTACTTC

clone_size: once
j_call: TRBJ2-3
v_call: TRBV7-2
d_call: TRBD2
cdr3_aa: CASSFGRAFQADTQYF
cdr3_nt: TGTGCCAGCAGCTTCGGGAGGGCCTTTCAGGCAGATACGCAGTATTTT

clone_size: NA
j_call: TRBJ2-7
v_call: TRBV9
d_call: TRBD1
cdr3_aa: CASSVGDREAYEQYF
cdr3_nt: TGTGCCAGCAGCGTAGGGGACAGGGAGGCCTACGAGCAGTACTTC

clone_size: NA
j_call: TRBJ2-7
v_call: TRBV7-9
d_call: NA
cdr3_aa: CASSNPVWSYEQYF
cdr3_nt: TGTGCCAGCAGCAACCCGGTCTGGTCCTACGAGCAGTACTTC

clone_size: NA
j_call: TRBJ1-4
v_call: TRBV5-1
d_call: NA
cdr3_aa: CASSLDSSNEKLFF
cdr3_nt: TGCGCCAGCAGCTTGGACAGCAGTAATGAAAAACTGTTTTTT

clone_size: NA
j_call: TRBJ2-1
v_call: TRBV10-3
d_call: NA
cdr3_aa: CAISERTLSDSGNEQFF
cdr3_nt: TGTGCCATCAGTGAGCGGACCCTTTCGGACAGCGGGAATGAGCAGTTCTTC

clone_size: NA
j_call: TRBJ2-2
v_call: TRBV3-1/TRBV3-2
d_call: NA
cdr3_aa: CASSQSPGYTGELFF
cdr3_nt: TGTGCCAGCAGCCAAAGTCCTGGTTACACCGGGGAGCTGTTTTTT

clone_size: NA
j_call: TRBJ2-7
v_call: TRBV27
d_call: TRBD1
cdr3_aa: CASSAEGTALEQYF
cdr3_nt: TGTGCCAGCAGCGCCGAAGGGACAGCCCTCGAGCAGTACTTC

clone_size: NA
j_call: TRBJ1-5
v_call: TRBV9
d_call: NA
cdr3_aa: CASSVGGVNQPQHF
cdr3_nt: TGTGCCAGCAGCGTGGGGGGCGTCAATCAGCCCCAGCATTTT

clone_size: once
j_call: TRBJ2-7
v_call: TRBV9
d_call: NA
cdr3_aa: CASSVANHVTEQYF
cdr3_nt: TGTGCCAGCAGCGTAGCTAACCACGTAACCGAGCAGTACTTC

clone_size: NA
j_call: TRBJ2-5
v_call: TRBV5-1
d_call: NA
cdr3_aa: CASSLRGAEETQYF
cdr3_nt: TGCGCCAGCAGTCTGAGGGGCGCGGAAGAGACCCAGTACTTC

clone_size: NA
j_call: TRBJ2-1
v_call: TRBV10-2
d_call: TRBD2
cdr3_aa: CASTASGRMYEQFF
cdr3_nt: TGCGCCAGCACGGCTAGCGGGAGAATGTATGAGCAGTTCTTC